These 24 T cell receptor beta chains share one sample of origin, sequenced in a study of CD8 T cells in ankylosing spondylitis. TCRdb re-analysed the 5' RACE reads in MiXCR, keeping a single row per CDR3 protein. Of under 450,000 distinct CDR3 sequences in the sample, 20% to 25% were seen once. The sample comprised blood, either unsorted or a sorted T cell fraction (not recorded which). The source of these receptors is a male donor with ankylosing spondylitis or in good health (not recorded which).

For the CDR3, the DNA is TGTGCCAGCAGTTTAAGCCCGACAGGGGGCTACGAGCAGTACTTC. Translation: CASSLSPTGGYEQYF. This chain connects TRBV12-3 or TRBV12-4 to TRBJ2-7; TRBD1 matches at 9 bases. This CDR3 spans 15 amino acids. The junction had 5 bases not matched to a gene; V was cut back by 2 bases and J by 3 bases.

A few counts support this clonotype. CDR3 coding DNA: TGTGCCAGCAGTTACTCACTAGCGGGGGGGCACGGGGAGCTGTTTTTT. The encoded protein is CASSYSLAGGHGELFF. V is TRBV6-5 and J is TRBJ2-2; TRBD2 matches 13 bases. Losses at the gene ends were 0 bases for V and 7 bases for J; bases not matched to a gene: 2. CDR1 is MNHEY, CDR2 SVGAGI, per germline. The CDR3 totals 16 residues.

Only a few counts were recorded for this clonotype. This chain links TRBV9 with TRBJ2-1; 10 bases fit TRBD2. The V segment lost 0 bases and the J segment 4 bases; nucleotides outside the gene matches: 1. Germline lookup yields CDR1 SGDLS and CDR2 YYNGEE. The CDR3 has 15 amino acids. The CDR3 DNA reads TGTGCCAGCAGCGTAGAAGCGGGGGGGTACAATGAGCAGTTCTTC. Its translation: CASSVEAGGYNEQFF.

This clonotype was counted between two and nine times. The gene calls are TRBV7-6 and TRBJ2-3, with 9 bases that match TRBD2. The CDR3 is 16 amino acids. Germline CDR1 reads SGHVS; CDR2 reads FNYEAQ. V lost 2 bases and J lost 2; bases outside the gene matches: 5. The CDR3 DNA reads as TGTGCCAGCAGCTTACCGCTAGCGGGAACCACAGATACGCAGTATTTT. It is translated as CASSLPLAGTTDTQYF.

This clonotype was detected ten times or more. The CDR3 nucleotides read TGCAGTGCTAGAATGGGCTCTCTAACTTACAATGAGCAGTTCTTC. Its protein product is CSARMGSLTYNEQFF. The chain recombines TRBV20-1 with TRBJ2-1; D gene uncertain. This CDR3 comprises 15 residues. Germline lookup yields CDR1 DFQATT and CDR2 SNEGSKA (reference sequence). V was shortened by 2 bases and J by 4 bases, with 15 bases between the two germline ends.

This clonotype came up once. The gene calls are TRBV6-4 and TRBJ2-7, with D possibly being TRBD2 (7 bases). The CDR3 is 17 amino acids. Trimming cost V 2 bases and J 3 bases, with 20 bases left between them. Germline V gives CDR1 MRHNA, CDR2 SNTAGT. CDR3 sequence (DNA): TGTGCCAGCAGTGACACAGGGTGTGCGGGGGCCGACTACGAGCAGTACTTC. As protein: CASSDTGCAGADYEQYF.

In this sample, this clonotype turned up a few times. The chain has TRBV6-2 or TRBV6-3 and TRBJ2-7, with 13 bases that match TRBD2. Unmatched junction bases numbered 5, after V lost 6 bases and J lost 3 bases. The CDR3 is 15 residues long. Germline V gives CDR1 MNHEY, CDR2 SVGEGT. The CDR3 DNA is TGTGCCAGCAGCGCACGGACTAGCGGGGGCTACGAGCAGTACTTC. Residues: CASSARTSGGYEQYF.

The CDR3 nucleotides read TGTGCCAGCAGCAGTTCCGGGACAGGCCGCTTCGAGCAGTACTTC. Protein sequence: CASSSSGTGRFEQYF. The gene calls are TRBV12-3 or TRBV12-4 and TRBJ2-7, with 8 bases aligning to TRBD1. The CDR3 runs 15 residues. J gave up 6 bases and V 6 bases, and 13 bases lay outside the gene matches.

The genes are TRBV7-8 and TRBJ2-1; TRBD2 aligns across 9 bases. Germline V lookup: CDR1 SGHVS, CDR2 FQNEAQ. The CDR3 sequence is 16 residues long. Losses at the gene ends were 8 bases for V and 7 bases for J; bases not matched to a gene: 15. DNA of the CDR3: TGTGCCAGCGCTATTCCGGGGCGGGGGGGCGGAAATGAGCAGTTCTTC. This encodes CASAIPGRGGGNEQFF. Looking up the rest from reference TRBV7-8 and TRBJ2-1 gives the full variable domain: GAGVSQSPRYKVAKRGQDVALRCDPISGHVSLFWYQQALGQGPEFLTYFQNEAQLDKSGLPSDRFFAERPEGSVSTLKIQRTQQEDSAVYLCASAIPGRGGGNEQFFGPGTRLTVL.

The CDR3 DNA follows: TGTGCCAGCAGAGAAACGGGGGGGAGGGGCGCAGATACGCAGTATTTT. Protein sequence: CASRETGGRGADTQYF. The chain uses TRBV27 and TRBJ2-3, with TRBD2 identical over 8 bases. This CDR3 has 16 residues. J lost 4 bases, V lost 6 bases, and 12 bases had no gene match. Per germline, CDR1 MNHEY and CDR2 SMNVEV (reference sequence).

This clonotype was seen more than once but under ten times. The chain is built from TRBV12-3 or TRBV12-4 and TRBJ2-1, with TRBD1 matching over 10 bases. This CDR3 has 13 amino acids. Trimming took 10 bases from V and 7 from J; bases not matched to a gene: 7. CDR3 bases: TGTGCCACCTCGACAGGGGGCCTAAATGAGCAGTTCTTC. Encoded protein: CATSTGGLNEQFF.

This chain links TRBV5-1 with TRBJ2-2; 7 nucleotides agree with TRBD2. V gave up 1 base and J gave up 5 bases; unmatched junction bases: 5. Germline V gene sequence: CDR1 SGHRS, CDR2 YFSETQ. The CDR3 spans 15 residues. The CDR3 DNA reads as TGCGCCAGCAGCTTGTCCAGAGCGGGGACCGGGGAGCTGTTTTTT. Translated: CASSLSRAGTGELFF. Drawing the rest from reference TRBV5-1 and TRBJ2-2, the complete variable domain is KAGVTQTPRYLIKTRGQQVTLSCSPISGHRSVSWYQQTPGQGLQFLFEYFSETQRNKGNFPGRFSGRQFSNSRSEMNVSTLELGDSALYLCASSLSRAGTGELFFGEGSRLTVL.

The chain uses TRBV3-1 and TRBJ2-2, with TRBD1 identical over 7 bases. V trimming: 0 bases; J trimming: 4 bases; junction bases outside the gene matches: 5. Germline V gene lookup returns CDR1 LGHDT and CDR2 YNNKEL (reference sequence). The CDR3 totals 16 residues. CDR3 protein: CASSQEGAGGTGELFF. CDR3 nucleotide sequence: TGTGCCAGCAGCCAAGAGGGGGCAGGGGGCACCGGGGAGCTGTTTTTT.

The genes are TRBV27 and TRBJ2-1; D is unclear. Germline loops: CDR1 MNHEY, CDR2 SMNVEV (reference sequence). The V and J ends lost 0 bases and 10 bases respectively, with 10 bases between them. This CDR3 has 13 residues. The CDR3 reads CASSLSLSREQFF. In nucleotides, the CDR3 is TGTGCCAGCAGTTTATCGTTGTCTAGGGAGCAGTTCTTC.

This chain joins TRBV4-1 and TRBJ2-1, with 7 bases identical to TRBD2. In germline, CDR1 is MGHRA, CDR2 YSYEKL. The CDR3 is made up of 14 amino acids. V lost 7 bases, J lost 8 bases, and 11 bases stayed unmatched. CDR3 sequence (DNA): TGCGCCAGCACCGGACTAGTCCGGGACGATGAGCAGTTCTTC. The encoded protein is CASTGLVRDDEQFF.

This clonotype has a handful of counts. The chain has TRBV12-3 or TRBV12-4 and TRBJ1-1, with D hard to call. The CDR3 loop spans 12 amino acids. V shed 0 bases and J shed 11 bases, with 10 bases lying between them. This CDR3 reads CASSLASPGAFF. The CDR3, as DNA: TGTGCCAGCAGTTTAGCCTCCCCCGGGGCTTTCTTT.

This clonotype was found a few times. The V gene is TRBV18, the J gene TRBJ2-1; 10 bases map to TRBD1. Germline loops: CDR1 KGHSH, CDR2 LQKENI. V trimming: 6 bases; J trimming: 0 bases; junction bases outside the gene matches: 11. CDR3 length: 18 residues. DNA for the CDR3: TGTGCCAGCTCTGGGACAGGGGAACCCTTTCGCTCCTACAATGAGCAGTTCTTC. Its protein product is CASSGTGEPFRSYNEQFF.

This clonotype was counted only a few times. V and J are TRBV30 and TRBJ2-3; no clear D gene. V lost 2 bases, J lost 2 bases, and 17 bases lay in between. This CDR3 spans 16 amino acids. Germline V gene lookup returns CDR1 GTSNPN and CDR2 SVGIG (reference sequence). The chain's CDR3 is CAWSPDLVGPTDTQYF. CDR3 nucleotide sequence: TGTGCCTGGAGTCCCGATTTGGTCGGGCCCACAGATACGCAGTATTTT.

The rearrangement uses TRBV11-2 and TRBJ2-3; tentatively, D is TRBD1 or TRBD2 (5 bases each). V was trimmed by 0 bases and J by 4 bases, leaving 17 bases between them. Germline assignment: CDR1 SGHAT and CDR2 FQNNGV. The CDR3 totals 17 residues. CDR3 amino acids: CASSLDPPGRTADTQYF. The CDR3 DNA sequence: TGTGCCAGCAGCTTAGACCCTCCGGGGCGGACGGCAGATACGCAGTATTTT.

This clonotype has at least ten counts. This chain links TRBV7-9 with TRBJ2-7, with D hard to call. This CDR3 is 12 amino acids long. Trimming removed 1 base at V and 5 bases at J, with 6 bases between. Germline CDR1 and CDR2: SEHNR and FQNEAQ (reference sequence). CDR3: CASSLGIDEQYF. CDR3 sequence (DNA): TGTGCCAGCAGCTTAGGGATCGACGAGCAGTACTTC.

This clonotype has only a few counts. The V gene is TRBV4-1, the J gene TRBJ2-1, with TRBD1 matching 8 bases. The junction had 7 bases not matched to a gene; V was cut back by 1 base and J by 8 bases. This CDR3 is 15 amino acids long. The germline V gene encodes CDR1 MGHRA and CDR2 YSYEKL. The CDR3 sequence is CASSQGTTGVDEQFF. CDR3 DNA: TGCGCCAGCAGCCAAGGGACGACAGGGGTCGATGAGCAGTTCTTC.

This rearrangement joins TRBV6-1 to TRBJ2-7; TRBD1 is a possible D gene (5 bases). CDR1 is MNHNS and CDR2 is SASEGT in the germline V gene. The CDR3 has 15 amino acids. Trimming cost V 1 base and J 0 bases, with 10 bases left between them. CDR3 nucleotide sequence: TGTGCCAGCAGTGAAGATGCAAGGGGCTCCTACGAGCAGTACTTC. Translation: CASSEDARGSYEQYF.

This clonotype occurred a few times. The CDR3 DNA follows: TGCGCCAGCACCAAGTTGGAGATCGACTCTGGAAACACCATATATTTT. Encoded protein: CASTKLEIDSGNTIYF. The rearrangement joins TRBV5-1 to TRBJ1-3; D not certain. CDR3 length: 16 amino acids. Trimming removed 6 bases at V and 0 bases at J, with 16 bases between. From germline, CDR1 is SGHRS and CDR2 YFSETQ.

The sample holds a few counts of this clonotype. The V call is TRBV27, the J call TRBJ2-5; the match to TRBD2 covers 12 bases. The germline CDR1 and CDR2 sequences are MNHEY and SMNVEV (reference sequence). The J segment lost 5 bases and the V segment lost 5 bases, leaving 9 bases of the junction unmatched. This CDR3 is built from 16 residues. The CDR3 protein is CASSKLAGGLRETQYF. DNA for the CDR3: TGTGCCAGCAGTAAGCTAGCGGGGGGGCTAAGGGAGACCCAGTACTTC.